Detailed here is one T cell receptor beta chain. The read falls 3 residues short of the CDR3 end, and the missing part is taken from the germline J gene. Assay: immunoSEQ multiplex PCR; the TCRdb copy retains only in-frame clones and omits some. This repertoire includes 25,000 to 35,000 clones. This entry comes from a study of T cells in women clearing cervical HPV infection. Germline CDR1 reads LNHNV; CDR2 reads YYDKDF (reference sequence). The CDR3 covers 15 residues. Trimming cost V 7 bases and J 5 bases; bases outside gene matches: 9. The chain has TRBV15 and TRBJ2-5; 11 bases align to TRBD1. What was sequenced was blood buffy coat. The source is a woman between 18 and 69 years old with a cervical HPV16 infection that either progressed to CIN3+ or cleared (not recorded which). CDR3 DNA, as far as it was read: TGTGCCACCACCCGAGGGACAGGGGGTGGTGAGACC. Protein: CATTRGTGGGET. The complete CDR3 sequence is CATTRGTGGGETQYF.